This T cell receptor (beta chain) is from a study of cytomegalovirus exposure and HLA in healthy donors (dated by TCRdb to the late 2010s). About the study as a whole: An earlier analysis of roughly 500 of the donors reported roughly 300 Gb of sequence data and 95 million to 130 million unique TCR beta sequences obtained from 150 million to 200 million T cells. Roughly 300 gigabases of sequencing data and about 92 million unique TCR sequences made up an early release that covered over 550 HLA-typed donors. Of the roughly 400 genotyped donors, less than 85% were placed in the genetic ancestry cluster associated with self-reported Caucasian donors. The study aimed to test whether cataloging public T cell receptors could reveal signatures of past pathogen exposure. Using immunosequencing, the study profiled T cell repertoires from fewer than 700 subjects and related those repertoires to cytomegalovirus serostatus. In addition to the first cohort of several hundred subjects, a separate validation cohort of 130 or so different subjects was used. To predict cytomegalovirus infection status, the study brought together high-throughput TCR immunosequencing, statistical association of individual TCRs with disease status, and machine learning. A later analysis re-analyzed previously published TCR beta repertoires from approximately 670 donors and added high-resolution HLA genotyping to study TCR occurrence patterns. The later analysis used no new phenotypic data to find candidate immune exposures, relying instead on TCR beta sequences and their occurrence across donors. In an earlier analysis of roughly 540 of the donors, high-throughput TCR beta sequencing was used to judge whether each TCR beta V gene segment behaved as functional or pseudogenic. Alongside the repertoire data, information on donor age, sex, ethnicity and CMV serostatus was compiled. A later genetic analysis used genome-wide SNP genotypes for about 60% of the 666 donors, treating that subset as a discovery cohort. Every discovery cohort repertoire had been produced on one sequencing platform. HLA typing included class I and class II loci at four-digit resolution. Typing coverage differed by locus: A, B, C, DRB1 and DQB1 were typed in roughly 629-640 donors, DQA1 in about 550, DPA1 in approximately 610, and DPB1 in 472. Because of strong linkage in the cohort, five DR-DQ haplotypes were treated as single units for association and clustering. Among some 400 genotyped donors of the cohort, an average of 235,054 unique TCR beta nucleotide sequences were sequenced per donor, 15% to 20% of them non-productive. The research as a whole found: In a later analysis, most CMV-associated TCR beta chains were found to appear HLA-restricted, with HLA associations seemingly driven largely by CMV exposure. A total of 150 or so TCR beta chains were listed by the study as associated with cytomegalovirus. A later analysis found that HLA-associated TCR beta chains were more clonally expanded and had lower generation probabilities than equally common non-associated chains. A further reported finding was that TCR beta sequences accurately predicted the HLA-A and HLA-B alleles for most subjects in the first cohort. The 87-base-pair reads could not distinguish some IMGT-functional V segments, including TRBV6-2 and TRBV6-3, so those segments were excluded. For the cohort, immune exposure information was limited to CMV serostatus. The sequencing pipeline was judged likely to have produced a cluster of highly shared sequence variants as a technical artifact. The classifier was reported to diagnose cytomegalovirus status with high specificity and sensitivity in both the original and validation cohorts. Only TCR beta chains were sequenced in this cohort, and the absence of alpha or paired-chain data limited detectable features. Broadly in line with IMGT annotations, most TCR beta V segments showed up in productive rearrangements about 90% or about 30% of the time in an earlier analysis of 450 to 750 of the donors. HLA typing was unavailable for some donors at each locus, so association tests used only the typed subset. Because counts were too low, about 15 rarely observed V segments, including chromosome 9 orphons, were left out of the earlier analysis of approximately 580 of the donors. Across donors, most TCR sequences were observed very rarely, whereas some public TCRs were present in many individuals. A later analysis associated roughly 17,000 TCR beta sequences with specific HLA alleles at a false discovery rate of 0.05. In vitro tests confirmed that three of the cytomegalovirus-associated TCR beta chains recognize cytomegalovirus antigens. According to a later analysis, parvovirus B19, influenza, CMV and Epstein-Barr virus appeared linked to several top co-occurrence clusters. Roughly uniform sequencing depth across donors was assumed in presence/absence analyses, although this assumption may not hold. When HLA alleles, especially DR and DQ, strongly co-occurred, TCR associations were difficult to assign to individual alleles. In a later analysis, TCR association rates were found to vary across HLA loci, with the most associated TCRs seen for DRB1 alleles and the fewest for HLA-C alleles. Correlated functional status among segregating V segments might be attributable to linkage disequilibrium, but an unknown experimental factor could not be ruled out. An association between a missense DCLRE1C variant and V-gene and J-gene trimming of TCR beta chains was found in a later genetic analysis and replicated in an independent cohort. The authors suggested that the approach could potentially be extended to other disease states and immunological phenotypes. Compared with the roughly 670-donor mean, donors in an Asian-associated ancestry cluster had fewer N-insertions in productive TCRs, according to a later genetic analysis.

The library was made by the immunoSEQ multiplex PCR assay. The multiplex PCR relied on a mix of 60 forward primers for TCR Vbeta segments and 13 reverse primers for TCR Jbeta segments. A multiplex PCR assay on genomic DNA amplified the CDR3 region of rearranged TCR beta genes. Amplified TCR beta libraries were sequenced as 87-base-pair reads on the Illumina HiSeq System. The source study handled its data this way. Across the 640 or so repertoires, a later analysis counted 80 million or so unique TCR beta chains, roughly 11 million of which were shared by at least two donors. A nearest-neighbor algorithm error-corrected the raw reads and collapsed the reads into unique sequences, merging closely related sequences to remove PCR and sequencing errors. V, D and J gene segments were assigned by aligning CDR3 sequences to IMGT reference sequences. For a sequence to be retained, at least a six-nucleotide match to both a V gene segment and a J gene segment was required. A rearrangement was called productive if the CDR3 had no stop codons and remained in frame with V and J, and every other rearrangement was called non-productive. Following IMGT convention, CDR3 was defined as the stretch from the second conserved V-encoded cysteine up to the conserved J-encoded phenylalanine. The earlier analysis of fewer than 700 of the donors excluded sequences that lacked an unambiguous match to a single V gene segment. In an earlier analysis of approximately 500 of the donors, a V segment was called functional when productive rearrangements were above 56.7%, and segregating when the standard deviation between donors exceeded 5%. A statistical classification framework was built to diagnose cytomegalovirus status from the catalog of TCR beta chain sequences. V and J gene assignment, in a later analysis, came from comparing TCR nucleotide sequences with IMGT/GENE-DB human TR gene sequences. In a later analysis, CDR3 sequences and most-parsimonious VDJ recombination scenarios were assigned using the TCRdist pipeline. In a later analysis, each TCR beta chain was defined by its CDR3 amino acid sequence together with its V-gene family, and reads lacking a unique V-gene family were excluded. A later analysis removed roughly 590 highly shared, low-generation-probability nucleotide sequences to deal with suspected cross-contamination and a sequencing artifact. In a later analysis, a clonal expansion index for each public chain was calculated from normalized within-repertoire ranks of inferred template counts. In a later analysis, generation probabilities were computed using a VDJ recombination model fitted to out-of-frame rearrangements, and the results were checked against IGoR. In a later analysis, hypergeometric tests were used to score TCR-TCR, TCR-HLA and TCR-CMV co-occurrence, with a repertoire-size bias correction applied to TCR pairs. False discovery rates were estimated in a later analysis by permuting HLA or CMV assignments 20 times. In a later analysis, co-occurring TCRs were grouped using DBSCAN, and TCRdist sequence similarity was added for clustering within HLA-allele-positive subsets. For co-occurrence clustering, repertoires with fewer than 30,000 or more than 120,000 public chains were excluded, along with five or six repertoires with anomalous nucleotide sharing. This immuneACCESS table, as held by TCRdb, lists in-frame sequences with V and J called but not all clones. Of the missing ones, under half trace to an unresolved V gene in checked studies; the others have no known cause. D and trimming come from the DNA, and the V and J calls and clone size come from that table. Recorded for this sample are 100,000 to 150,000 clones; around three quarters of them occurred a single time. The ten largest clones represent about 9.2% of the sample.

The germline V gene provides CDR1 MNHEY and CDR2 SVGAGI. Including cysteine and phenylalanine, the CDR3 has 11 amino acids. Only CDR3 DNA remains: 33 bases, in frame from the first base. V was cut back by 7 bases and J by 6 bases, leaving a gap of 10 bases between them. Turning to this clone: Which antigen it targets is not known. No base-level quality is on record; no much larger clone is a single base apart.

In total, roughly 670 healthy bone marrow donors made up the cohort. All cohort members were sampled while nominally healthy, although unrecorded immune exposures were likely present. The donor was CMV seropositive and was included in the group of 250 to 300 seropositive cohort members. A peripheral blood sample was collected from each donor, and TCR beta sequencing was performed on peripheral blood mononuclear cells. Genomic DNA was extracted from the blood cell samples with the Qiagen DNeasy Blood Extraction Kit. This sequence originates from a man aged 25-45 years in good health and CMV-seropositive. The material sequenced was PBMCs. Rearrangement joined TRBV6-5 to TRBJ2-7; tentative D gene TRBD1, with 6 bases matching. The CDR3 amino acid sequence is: CASTQGTEQYF. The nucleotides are TGTGCCAGCACACAGGGAACCGAGCAGTACTTC.